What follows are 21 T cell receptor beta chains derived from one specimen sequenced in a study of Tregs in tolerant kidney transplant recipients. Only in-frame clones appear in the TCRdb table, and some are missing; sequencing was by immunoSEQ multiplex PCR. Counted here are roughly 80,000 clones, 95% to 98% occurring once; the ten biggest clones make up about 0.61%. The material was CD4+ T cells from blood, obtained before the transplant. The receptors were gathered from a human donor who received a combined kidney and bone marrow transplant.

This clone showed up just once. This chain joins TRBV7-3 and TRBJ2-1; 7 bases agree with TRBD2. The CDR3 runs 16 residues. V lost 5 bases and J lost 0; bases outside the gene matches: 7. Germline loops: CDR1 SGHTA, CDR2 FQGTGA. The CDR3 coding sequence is TGTGCCAGCAGCCCGGTAAGGACTAGCTCCTACAATGAGCAGTTCTTC. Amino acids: CASSPVRTSSYNEQFF.

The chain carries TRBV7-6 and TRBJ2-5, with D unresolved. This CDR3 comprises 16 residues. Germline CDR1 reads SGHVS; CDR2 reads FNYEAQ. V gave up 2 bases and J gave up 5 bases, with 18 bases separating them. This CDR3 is CASSLSPFLALETQYF. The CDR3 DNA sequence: TGTGCCAGCAGCTTAAGCCCCTTTCTTGCTTTGGAGACCCAGTACTTC. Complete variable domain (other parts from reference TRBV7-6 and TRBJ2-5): GAGVSQSPRYKVTKRGQDVALRCDPISGHVSLYWYRQALGQGPEFLTYFNYEAQQDKSGLPNDRFSAERPEGSISTLTIQRTEQRDSAMYRCASSLSPFLALETQYFGPGTRLLVL.

The CDR3 sequence: CASTLTETNYGYTF. CDR3 DNA sequence: TGTGCCAGCACCTTGACAGAAACTAACTATGGCTACACCTTC. The genes are TRBV2 and TRBJ1-2; possibly TRBD1 for D (5 bases). V was trimmed by 7 bases and J by 0 bases, leaving 12 bases between them. The CDR3 contains 14 residues. CDR1 is SNHLY and CDR2 is FYNNEI in the germline V gene.

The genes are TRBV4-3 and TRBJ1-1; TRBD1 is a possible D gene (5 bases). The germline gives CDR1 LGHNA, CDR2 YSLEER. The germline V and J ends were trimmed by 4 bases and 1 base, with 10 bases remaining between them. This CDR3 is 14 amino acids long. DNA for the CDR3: TGCGCCAGCAGCCTCAGGAGGGGGAACACTGAAGCTTTCTTT. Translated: CASSLRRGNTEAFF.

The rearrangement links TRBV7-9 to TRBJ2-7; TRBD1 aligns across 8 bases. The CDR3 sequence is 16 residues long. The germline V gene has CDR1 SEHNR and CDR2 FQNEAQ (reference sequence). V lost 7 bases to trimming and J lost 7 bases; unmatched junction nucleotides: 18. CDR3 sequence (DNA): TGTGCCAGCACCTCTTCTGGGGGGCAGGGGGCGCGAGAGCAGTACTTC. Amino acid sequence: CASTSSGGQGAREQYF.

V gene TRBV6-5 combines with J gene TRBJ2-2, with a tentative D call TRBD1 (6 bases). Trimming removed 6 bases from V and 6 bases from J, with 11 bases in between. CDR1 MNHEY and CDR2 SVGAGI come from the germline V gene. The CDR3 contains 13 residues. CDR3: CASSPQGSGELFF. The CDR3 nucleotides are TGTGCCAGCAGCCCACAGGGCTCCGGGGAGCTGTTTTTT.

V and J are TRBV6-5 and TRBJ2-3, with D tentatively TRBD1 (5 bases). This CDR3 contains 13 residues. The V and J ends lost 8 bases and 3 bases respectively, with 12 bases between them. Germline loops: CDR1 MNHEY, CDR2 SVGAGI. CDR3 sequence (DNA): TGTGCCAGCGAGAGGCAGGGTACAGATACGCAGTATTTT. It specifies CASERQGTDTQYF.

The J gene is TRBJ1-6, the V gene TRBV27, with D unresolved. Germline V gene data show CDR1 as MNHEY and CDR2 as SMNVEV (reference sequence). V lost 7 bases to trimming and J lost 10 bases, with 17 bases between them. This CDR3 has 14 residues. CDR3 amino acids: CASTTGIFGSPLHF. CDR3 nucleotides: TGTGCCAGCACAACGGGGATTTTCGGGTCACCCCTCCACTTT.

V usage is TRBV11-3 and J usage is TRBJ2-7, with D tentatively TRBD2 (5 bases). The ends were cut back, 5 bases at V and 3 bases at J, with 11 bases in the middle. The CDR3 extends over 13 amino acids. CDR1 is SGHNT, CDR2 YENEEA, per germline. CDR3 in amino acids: CASSKGLNYEQYF. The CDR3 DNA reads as TGTGCCAGCAGCAAAGGACTGAACTACGAGCAGTACTTC.

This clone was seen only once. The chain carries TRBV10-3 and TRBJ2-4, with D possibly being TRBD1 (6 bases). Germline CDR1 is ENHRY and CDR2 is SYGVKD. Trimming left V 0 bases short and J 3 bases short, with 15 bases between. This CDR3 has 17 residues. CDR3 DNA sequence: TGTGCCATCAGTGAGTCCCTTCAGGGGTTCGGCAAAAACATTCAGTACTTC. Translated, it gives CAISESLQGFGKNIQYF.

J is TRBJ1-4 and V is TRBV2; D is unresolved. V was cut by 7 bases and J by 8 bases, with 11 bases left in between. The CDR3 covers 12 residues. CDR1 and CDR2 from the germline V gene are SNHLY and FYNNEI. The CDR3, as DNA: TGTGCCAGCACTCTATACCCAGAAAAACTGTTTTTT. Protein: CASTLYPEKLFF.

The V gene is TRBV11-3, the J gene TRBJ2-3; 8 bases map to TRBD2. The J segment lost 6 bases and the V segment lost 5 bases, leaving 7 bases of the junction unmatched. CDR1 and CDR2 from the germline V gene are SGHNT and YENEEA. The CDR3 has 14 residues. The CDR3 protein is CASSPGRGVDTQYF. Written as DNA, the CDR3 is TGTGCCAGCAGCCCCGGGCGGGGGGTGGATACGCAGTATTTT.

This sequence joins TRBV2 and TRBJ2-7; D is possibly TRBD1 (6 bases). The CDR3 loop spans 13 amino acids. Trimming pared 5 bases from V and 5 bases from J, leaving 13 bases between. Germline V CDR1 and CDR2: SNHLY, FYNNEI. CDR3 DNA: TGTGCCAGCAGTCAGGGGAACAGGGACGAGCAGTACTTC. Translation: CASSQGNRDEQYF.

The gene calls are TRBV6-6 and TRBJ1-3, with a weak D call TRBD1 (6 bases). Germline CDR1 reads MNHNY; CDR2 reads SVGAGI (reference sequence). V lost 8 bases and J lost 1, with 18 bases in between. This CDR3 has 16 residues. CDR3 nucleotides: TGTGCCAGCTGCGGAGTCCAGGGGTCATCTGGAAACACCATATATTTT. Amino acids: CASCGVQGSSGNTIYF.

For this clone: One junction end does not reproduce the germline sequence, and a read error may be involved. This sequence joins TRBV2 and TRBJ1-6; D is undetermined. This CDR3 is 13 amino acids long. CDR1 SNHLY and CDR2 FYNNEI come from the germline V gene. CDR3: CASREDLNSPLHF. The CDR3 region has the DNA TGTGCCAGCAGGGAAGACTTGAATTCACCCCTCCACTTT.

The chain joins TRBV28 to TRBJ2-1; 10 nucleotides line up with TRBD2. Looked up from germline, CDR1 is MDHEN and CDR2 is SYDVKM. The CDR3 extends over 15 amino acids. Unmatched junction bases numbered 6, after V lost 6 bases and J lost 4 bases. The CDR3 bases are TGTGCCAGCAGCGTTACTAGCGGGGTTTACAATGAGCAGTTCTTC. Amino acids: CASSVTSGVYNEQFF. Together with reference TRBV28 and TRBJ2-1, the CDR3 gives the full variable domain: DVKVTQSSRYLVKRTGEKVFLECVQDMDHENMFWYRQDPGLGLRLIYFSYDVKMKEKGDIPEGYSVSREKKERFSLILESASTNQTSMYLCASSVTSGVYNEQFFGPGTRLTVL.

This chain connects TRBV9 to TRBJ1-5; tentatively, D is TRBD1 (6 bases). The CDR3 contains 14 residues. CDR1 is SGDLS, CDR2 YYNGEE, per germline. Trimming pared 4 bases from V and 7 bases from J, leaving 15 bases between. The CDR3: CASSQSGGFQPQHF. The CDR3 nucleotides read TGTGCCAGCAGCCAAAGTGGGGGCTTCCAGCCCCAGCATTTT.

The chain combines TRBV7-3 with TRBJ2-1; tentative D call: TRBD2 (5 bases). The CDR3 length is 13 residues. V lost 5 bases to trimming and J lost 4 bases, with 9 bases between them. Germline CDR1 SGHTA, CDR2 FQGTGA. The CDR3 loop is CASSQSGYNEQFF. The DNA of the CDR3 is TGTGCCAGCAGCCAAAGCGGATACAATGAGCAGTTCTTC.

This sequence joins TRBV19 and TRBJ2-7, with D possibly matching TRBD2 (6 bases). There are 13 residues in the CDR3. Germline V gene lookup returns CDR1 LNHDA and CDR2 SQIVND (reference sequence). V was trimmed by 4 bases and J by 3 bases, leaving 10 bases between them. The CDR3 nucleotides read TGTGCCAGTAGTAGAACGGGGGACTACGAGCAGTACTTC. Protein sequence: CASSRTGDYEQYF.

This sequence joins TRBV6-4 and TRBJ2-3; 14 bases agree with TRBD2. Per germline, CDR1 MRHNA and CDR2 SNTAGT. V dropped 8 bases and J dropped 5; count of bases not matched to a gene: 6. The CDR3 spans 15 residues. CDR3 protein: CASARLAGGLDTQYF. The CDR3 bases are TGTGCCAGCGCGCGACTAGCGGGGGGGCTAGATACGCAGTATTTT.

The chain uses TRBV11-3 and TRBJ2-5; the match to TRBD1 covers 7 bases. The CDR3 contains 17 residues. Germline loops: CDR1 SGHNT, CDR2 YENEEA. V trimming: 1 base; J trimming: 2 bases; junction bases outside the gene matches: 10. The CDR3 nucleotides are TGTGCCAGCAGCTTAGGTGGTCTAGGGGGCTTTCAAGAGACCCAGTACTTC. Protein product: CASSLGGLGGFQETQYF.